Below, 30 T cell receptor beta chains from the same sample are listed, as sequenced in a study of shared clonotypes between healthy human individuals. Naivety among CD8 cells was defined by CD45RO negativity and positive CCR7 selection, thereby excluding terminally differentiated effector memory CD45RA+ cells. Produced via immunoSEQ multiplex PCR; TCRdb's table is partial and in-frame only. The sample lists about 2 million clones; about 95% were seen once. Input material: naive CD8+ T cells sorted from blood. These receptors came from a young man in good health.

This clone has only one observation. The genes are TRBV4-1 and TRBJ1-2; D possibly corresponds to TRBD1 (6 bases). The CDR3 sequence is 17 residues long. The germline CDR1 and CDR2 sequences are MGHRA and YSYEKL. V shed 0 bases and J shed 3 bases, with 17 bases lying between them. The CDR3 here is CASSQEGWGTGHYGYTF. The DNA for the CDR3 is TGCGCCAGCAGCCAAGAGGGGTGGGGAACAGGGCACTATGGCTACACCTTC.

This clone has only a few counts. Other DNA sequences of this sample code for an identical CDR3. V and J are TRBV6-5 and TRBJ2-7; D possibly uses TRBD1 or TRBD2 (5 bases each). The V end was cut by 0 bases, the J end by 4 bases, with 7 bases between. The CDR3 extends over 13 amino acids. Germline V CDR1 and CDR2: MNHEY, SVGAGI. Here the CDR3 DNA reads TGTGCCAGCAGTTACTCGGGGGATTACGAGCAGTACTTC. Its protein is CASSYSGDYEQYF.

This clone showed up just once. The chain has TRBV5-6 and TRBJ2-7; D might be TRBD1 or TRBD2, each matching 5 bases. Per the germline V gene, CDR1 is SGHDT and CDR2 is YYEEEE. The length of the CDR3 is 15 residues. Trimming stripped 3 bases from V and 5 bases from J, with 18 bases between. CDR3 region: CASSWGNTPPDEQYF. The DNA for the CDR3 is TGTGCCAGCAGCTGGGGGAACACCCCCCCCGACGAGCAGTACTTC.

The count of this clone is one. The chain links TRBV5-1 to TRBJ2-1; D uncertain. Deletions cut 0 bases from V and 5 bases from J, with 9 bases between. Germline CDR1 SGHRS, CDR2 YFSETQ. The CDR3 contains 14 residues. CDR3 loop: CASSLVGIHNEQFF. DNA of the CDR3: TGCGCCAGCAGCTTGGTTGGGATCCACAATGAGCAGTTCTTC.

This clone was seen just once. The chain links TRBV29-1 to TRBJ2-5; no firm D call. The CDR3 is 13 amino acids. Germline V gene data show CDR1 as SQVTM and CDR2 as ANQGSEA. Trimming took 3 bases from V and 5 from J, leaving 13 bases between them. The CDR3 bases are TGCAGCGTTGACGTCCCCATCCGGGAGACCCAGTACTTC. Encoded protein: CSVDVPIRETQYF.

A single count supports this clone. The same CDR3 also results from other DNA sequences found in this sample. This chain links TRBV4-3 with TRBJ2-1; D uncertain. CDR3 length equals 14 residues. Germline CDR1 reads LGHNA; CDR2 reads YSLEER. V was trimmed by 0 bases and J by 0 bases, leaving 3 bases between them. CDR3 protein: CASSQDSSYNEQFF. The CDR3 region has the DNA TGCGCCAGCAGCCAAGACTCCTCCTACAATGAGCAGTTCTTC.

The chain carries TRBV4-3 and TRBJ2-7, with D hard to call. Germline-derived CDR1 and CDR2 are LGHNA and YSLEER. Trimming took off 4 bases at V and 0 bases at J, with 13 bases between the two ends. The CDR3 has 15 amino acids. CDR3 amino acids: CASSPYTGSSYEQYF. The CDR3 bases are TGCGCCAGCAGCCCCTATACCGGTAGCTCCTACGAGCAGTACTTC.

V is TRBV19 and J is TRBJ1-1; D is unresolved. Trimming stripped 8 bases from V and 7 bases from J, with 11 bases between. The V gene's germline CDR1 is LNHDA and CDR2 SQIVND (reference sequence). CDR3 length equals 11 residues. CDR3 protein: CASSYGGEAFF. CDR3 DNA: TGTGCCAGTTCTTACGGAGGTGAAGCTTTCTTT.

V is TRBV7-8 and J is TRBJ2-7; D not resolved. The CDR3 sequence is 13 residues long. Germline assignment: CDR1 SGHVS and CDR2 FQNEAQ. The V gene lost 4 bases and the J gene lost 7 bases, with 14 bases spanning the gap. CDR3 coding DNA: TGTGCCAGCAGCTACGGAAGCGAATATGAGCAGTACTTC. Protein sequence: CASSYGSEYEQYF.

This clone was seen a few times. CDR3 protein: CAISPSYQHGYTF. CDR3 in DNA: TGTGCCATCAGCCCGTCTTACCAGCATGGCTACACCTTC. This rearrangement joins TRBV10-3 to TRBJ1-2; D gene uncertain. The germline CDR1 and CDR2 sequences are ENHRY and SYGVKD. The CDR3 is made up of 13 amino acids. The V end was cut by 6 bases, the J end by 6 bases, with 14 bases between.

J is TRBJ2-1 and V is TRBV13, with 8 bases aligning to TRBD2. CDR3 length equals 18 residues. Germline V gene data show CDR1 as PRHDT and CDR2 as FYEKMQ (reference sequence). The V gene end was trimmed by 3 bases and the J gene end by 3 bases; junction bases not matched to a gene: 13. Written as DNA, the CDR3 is TGTGCCAGCAGCTTTCTCCGGGGGGGTAGCGGTAACTACAATGAGCAGTTCTTC. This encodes CASSFLRGGSGNYNEQFF.

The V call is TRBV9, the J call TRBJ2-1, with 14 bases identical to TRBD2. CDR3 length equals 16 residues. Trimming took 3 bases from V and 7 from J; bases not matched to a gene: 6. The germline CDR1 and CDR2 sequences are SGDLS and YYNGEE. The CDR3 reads CASSGTGLAGVNEQFF. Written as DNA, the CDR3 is TGTGCCAGCAGCGGAACGGGACTAGCGGGAGTGAATGAGCAGTTCTTC.

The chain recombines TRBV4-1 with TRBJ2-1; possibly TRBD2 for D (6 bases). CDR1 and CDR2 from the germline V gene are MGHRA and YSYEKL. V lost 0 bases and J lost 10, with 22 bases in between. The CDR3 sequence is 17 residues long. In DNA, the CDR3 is TGCGCCAGCAGCCAAGATAAGGACGGACTAACCGCCGTAGAGCAGTTCTTC. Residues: CASSQDKDGLTAVEQFF.

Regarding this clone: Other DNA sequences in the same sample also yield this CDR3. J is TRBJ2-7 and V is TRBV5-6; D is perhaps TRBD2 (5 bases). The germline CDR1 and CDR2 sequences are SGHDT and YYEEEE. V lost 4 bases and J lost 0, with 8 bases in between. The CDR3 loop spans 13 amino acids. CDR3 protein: CASSLGISYEQYF. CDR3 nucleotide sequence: TGTGCCAGCAGCCTCGGGATCTCCTACGAGCAGTACTTC.

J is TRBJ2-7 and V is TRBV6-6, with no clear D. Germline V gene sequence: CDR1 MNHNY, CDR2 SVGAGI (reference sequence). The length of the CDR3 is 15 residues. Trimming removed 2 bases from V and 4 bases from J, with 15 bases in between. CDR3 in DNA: TGTGCCAGCAGTTACCCCCAGCAGGAATTGTACGAGCAGTACTTC. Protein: CASSYPQQELYEQYF.

The chain's CDR3 is CASSLSGESPLHF. The CDR3 DNA follows: TGCGCCAGCAGCCTCAGCGGAGAGTCACCCCTCCACTTT. The chain joins TRBV4-1 to TRBJ1-6; D remains unclear. This CDR3 region has 13 residues. Trimming took 4 bases from V and 10 from J, leaving 11 bases between them. Germline CDR1 reads MGHRA; CDR2 reads YSYEKL.

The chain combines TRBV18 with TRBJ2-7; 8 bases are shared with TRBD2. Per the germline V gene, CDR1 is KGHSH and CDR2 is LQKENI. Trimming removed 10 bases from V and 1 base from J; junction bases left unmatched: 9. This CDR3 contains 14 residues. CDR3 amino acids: CATRLRGDSYEQYF. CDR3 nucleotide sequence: TGTGCCACCCGATTGCGGGGGGATTCCTACGAGCAGTACTTC.

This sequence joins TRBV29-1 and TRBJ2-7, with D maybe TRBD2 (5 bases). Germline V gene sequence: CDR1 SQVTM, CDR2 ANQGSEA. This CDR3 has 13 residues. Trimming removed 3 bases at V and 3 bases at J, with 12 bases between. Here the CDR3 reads CSVDLGGHYEQYF. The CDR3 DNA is TGCAGCGTTGATTTGGGCGGGCACTACGAGCAGTACTTC.

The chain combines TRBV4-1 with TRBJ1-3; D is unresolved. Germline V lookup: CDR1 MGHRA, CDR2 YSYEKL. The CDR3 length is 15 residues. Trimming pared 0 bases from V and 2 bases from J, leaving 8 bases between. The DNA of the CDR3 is TGCGCCAGCAGCCAAGACGCAGGACCTGGAAACACCATATATTTT. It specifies CASSQDAGPGNTIYF.

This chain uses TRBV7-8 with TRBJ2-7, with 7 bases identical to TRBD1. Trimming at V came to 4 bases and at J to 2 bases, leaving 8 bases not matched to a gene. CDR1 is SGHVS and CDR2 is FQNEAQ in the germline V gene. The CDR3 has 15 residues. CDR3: CASSSDRAPTYEQYF. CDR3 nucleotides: TGTGCCAGCAGCTCCGACAGGGCTCCCACCTACGAGCAGTACTTC.

The CDR3: CASMPGLGSYNEQFF. The CDR3 region has the DNA TGTGCCAGCATGCCGGGACTTGGCTCCTACAATGAGCAGTTCTTC. The gene calls are TRBV6-1 and TRBJ2-1; a possible D gene is TRBD2 (6 bases). The V gene lost 7 bases and the J gene lost 0 bases, with 13 bases spanning the gap. The CDR3 extends over 15 amino acids. CDR1 and CDR2 (germline): MNHNS, SASEGT.

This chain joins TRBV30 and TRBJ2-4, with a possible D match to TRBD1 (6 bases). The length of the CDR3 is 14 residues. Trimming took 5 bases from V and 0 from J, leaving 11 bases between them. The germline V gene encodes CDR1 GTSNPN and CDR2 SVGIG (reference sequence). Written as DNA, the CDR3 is TGTGCCTGGGGACAGAAAATAGCCAAAAACATTCAGTACTTC. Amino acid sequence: CAWGQKIAKNIQYF.

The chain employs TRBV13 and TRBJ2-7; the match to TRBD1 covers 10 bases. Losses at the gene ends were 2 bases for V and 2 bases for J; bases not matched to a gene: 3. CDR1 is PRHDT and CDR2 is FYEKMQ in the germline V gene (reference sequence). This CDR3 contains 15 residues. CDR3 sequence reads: CASSLSGQGPYEQYF. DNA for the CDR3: TGTGCCAGCAGCTTATCGGGACAGGGGCCCTACGAGCAGTACTTC. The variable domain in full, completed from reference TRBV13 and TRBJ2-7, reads AAGVIQSPRHLIKEKRETATLKCYPIPRHDTVYWYQQGPGQDPQFLISFYEKMQSDKGSIPDRFSAQQFSDYHSELNMSSLELGDSALYFCASSLSGQGPYEQYFGPGTRLTVT.

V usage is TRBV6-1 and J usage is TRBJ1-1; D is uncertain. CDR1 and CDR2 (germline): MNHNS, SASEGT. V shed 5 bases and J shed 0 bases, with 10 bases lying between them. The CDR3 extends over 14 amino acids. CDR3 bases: TGTGCCAGCAGTCATCCGGGGATGAACACTGAAGCTTTCTTT. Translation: CASSHPGMNTEAFF.

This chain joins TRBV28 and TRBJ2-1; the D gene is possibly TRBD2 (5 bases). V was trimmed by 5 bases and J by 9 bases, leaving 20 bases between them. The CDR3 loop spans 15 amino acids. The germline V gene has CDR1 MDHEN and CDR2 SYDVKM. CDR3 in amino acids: CASSLPGDFRGEQFF. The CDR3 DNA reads TGTGCCAGCAGTCTGCCTGGGGATTTCCGGGGTGAGCAGTTCTTC.

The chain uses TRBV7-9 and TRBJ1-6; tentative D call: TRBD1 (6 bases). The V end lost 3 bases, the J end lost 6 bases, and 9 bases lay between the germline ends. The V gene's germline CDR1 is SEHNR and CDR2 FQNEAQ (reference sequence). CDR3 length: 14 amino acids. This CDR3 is CASSFTGPNSPLHF. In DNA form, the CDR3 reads TGTGCCAGCAGCTTTACAGGGCCTAATTCACCCCTCCACTTT. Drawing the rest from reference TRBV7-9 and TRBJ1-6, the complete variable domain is DTGVSQNPRHKITKRGQNVTFRCDPISEHNRLYWYRQTLGQGPEFLTYFQNEAQLEKSRLLSDRFSAERPKGSFSTLEIQRTEQGDSAMYLCASSFTGPNSPLHFGNGTRLTVT.

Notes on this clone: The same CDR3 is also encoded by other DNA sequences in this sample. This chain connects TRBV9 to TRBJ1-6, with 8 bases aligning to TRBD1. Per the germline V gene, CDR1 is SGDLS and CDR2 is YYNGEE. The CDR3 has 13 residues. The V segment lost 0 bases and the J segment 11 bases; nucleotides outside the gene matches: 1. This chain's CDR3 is CASSVGQGTPLHF. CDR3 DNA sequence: TGTGCCAGCAGCGTAGGACAGGGGACACCCCTCCACTTT.

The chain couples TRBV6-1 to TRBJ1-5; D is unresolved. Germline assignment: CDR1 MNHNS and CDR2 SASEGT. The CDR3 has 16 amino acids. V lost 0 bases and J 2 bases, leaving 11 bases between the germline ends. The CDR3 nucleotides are TGTGCCAGCAGTGAAGCGGTCCTCGTTCGCAATCAGCCCCAGCATTTT. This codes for CASSEAVLVRNQPQHF.

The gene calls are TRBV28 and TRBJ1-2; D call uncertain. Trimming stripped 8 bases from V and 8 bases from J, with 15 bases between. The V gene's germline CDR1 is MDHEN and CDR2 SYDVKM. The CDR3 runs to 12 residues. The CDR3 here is CASSGAQPGYTF. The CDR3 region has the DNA TGTGCCAGCTCCGGTGCGCAGCCAGGCTACACCTTC.

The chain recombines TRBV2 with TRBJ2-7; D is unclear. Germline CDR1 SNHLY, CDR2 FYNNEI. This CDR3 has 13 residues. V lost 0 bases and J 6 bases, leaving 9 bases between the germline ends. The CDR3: CASSEAGLGEQYF. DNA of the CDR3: TGTGCCAGCAGTGAAGCAGGGTTAGGCGAGCAGTACTTC. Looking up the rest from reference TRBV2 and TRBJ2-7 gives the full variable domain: EPEVTQTPSHQVTQMGQEVILRCVPISNHLYFYWYRQILGQKVEFLVSFYNNEISEKSEIFDDQFSVERPDGSNFTLKIRSTKLEDSAMYFCASSEAGLGEQYFGPGTRLTVT.